This TCR beta chain is from a study of T cell responses to AZD1222 COVID-19 vaccine. The V end lost 6 bases, the J end lost 10 bases, and 10 bases lay between the germline ends. Germline-derived CDR1 and CDR2 are MDHEN and SYDVKM. The CDR3 covers 11 residues. Sequencing was performed with immunoSEQ multiplex PCR; in TCRdb, only in-frame clones are kept and a portion is missing. The sample contains roughly 150,000 clones, approximately 90% of which appear only once. The receptor comes from an adult in good health. The rearrangement uses TRBV28 and TRBJ2-1; D gene uncertain. Sequenced material: peripheral blood, taken on day 0 of AZD1222 vaccination. CDR3 DNA: TGTGCCAGCAGATCAGAATACGAGCAGTTCTTC. The encoded protein is CASRSEYEQFF.